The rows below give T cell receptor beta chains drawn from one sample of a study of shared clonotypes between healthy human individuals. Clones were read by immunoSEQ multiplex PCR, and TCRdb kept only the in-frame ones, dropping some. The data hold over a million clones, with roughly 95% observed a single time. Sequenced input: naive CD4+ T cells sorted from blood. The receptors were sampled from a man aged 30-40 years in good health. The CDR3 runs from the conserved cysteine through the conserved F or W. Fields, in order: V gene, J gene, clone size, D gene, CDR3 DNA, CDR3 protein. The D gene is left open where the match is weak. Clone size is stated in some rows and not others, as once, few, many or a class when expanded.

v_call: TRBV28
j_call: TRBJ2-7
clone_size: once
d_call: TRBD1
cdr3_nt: TGTGCCAGCAGTTTCGACGCCGGGACAGGGTCCTACGAGCAGTACTTC
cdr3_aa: CASSFDAGTGSYEQYF

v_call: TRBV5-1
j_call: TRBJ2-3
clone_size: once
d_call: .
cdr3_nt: TGCGCCACTAGACAGCCTCCCACAGATACGCAGTATTTT
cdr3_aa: CATRQPPTDTQYF

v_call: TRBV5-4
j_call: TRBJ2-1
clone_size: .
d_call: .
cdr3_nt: TGTGCCAGCAGCTTTGACGGGAGCTCCTACAATGAGCAGTTCTTC
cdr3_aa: CASSFDGSSYNEQFF

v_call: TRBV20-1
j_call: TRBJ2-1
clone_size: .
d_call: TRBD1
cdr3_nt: TGCAGCGGAGGACAGGGCAATGAGCAGTTCTTC
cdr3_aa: CSGGQGNEQFF

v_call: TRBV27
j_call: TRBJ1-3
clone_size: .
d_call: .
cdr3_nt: TGTGCCAGCAGACAGCGAAGCCCGGGAAACACCATATATTTT
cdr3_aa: CASRQRSPGNTIYF

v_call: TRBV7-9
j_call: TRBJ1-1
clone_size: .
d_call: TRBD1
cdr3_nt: TGTGCCAGCAGCTTACGGACAGGGACCACTGAAGCTTTCTTT
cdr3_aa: CASSLRTGTTEAFF

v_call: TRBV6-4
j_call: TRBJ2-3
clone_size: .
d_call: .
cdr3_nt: TGTGCCAGCCGGCAGGGGCCCTCCTCAGATACGCAGTATTTT
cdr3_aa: CASRQGPSSDTQYF

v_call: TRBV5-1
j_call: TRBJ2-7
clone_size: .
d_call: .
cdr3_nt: TGCGCCAGCAGCTTGGTCGGCTACGAGCAGTACTTC
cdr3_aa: CASSLVGYEQYF

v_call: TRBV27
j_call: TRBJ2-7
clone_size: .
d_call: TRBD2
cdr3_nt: TGTGCCAGCTCCTCCCCACTAGCGGCCTTCTACGAGCAGTACTTC
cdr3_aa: CASSSPLAAFYEQYF

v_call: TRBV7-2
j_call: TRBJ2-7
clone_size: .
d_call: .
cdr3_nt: TGTGCCAGCAGCCCCGCCGGGAGATCCTACGAGCAGTACTTC
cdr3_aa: CASSPAGRSYEQYF

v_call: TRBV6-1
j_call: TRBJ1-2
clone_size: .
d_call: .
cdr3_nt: TGTGCCAGCAGTGCAGGTTGGAAGACTAACTATGGCTACACCTTC
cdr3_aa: CASSAGWKTNYGYTF

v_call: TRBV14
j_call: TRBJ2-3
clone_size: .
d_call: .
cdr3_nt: TGTGCCAGCAGCCAATTTCAGGGATCACCAGATACGCAGTATTTT
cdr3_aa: CASSQFQGSPDTQYF

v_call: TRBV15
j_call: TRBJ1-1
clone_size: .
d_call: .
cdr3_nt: TGTGCCACCAGCCCCTCGCAGGTTGACACTGAAGCTTTCTTT
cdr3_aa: CATSPSQVDTEAFF

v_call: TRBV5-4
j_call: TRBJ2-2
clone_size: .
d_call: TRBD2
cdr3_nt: TGTGCCAGCAGCTTGGGGGGTCTAGCGGGGAACACCGGGGAGCTGTTTTTT
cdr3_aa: CASSLGGLAGNTGELFF

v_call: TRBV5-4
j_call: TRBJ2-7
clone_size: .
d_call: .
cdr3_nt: TGTGCCAGCAGCTTGGGAAGCCAGCCCTTCTCCTACGAGCAGTACTTC
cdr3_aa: CASSLGSQPFSYEQYF

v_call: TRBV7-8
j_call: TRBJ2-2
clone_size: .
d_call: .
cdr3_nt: TGTGCCAGCAGCTTTTCGGGGCTCGGCACCGGGGAGCTGTTTTTT
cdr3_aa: CASSFSGLGTGELFF

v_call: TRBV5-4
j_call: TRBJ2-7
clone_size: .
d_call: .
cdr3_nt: TGTGCCAGCAGCTCCGGACTTCAATCCTACGAGCAGTACTTC
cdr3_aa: CASSSGLQSYEQYF

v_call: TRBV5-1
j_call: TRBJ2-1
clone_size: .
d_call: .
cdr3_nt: TGCGCCAGCAGCTTGGGACAGGCCTTCAATGAGCAGTTCTTC
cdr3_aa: CASSLGQAFNEQFF

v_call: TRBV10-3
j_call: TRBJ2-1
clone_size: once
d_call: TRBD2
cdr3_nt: TGTGCCATCAGTGAGTCTTTAGGGACTAGCGGGGGGGATGAGCAGTTCTTC
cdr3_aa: CAISESLGTSGGDEQFF

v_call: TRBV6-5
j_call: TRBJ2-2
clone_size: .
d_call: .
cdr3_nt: TGTGCCAGCAGTTACGCTAATTCGAACACCGGGGAGCTGTTTTTT
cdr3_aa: CASSYANSNTGELFF

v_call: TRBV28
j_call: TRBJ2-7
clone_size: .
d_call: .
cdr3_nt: TGTGCCAGCAGTGAACCCCGACAGGAACCTTCCTACGAGCAGTACTTC
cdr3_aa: CASSEPRQEPSYEQYF

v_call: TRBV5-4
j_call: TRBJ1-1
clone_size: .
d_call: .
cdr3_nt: TGTGCCAGCAGCACGACAGCCACTGAAGCTTTCTTT
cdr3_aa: CASSTTATEAFF

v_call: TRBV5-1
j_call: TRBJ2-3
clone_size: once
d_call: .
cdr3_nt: TGCGCCAGCAGCCCGTTGAGGGTCCCCGATACGCAGTATTTT
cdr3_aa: CASSPLRVPDTQYF

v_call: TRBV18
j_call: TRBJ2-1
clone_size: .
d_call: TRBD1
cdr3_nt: TGTGCCAGCTCAGGGGGACAGGGGTTCGACAATGAGCAGTTCTTC
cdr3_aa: CASSGGQGFDNEQFF

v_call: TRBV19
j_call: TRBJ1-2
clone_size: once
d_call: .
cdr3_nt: TGTGCCAGTAGTATACAGTCGACTGGCTATGGCTACACCTTC
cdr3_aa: CASSIQSTGYGYTF

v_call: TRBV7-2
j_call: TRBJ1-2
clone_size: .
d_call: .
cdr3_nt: TGTGCCAGCAGCGGGGACCGCTATGGCTACACCTTC
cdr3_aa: CASSGDRYGYTF

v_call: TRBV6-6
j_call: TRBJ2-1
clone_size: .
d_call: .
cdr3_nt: TGTGCCAGCAGGAAAAGAGCCTCCCAGGCCTACAATGAGCAGTTCTTC
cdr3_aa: CASRKRASQAYNEQFF

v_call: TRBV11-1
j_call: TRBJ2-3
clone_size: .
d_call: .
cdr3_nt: TGTGCCAGCAGCCCCCTGGGAGGTGACACAGATACGCAGTATTTT
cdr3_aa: CASSPLGGDTDTQYF

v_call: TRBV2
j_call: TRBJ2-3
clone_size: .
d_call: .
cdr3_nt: TGTGCCAGCAGCCGAGGCACAGATACGCAGTATTTT
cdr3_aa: CASSRGTDTQYF

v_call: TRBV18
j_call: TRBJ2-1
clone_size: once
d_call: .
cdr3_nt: TGTGCCAGCTCAATCTCGGACAGCTATGAGCAGTTCTTC
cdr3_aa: CASSISDSYEQFF

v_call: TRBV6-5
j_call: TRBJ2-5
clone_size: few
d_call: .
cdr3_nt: TGTGCCAGCAGTCGTGGAGAGACCCAGTACTTC
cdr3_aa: CASSRGETQYF

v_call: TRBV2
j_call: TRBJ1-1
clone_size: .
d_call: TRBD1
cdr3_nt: TGTGCCAGCAGGAACAGGGGGCTGGGTTGGGCTTTCTTT
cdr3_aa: CASRNRGLGWAFF

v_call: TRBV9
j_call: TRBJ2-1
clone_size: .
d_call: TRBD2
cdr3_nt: TGTGCCAGCAGCGTTACGACTAGCGGGAGATACAATGAGCAGTTCTTC
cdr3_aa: CASSVTTSGRYNEQFF

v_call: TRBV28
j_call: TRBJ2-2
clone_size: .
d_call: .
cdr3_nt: TGTGCCAGCAGTTTAGTGGCCCAGCGGGAGCTGTTTTTT
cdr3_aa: CASSLVAQRELFF

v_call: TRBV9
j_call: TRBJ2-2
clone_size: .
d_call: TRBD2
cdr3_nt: TGTGCCAGCAGCGTAAGCGGGACGAACACCGGGGAGCTGTTTTTT
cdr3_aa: CASSVSGTNTGELFF

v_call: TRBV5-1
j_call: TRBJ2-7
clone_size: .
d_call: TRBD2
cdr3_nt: TGCGCCAGCAGCTTCGGGACTAGCGGTAACGAGCAGTACTTC
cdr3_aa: CASSFGTSGNEQYF

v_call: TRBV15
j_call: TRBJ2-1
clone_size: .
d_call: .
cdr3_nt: TGTGCCACCAGCAGAGTGGACGGCTACAATGAGCAGTTCTTC
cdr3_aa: CATSRVDGYNEQFF

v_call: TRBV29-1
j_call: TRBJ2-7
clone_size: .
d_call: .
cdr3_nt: TGCAGCGTTGGACAAGGCTCCTACGAGCAGTACTTC
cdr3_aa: CSVGQGSYEQYF

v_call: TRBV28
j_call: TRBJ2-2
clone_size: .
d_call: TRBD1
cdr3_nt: TGTGCCAGCAGTAGGAACAGGGGGCTAGGCACCGGGGAGCTGTTTTTT
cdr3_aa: CASSRNRGLGTGELFF

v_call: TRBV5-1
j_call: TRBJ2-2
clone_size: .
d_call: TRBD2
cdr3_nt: TGCGCCAGCAGCTTGGCTGGCGGGAGAACCGGGGAGCTGTTTTTT
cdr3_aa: CASSLAGGRTGELFF

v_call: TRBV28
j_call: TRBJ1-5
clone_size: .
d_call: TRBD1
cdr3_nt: TGTGCCAGCTGCACCGGGACAGGGGTCCAGCCCCAGCATTTT
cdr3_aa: CASCTGTGVQPQHF

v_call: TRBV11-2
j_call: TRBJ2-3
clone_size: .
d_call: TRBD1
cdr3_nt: TGTGCCAGCAGCTTAGGTAGACAGGGGATGACGCAGTATTTT
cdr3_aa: CASSLGRQGMTQYF

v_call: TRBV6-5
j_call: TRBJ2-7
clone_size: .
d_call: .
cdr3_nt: TGTGCCAGCAGTTACAGAGGTTCCTACGAGCAGTACTTC
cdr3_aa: CASSYRGSYEQYF

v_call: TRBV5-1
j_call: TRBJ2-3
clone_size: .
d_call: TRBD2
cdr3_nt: TGCGCCAGCAGCATTGGACTAGCCAGCACAGATACGCAGTATTTT
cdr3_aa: CASSIGLASTDTQYF

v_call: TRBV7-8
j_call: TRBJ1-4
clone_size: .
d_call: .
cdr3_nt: TGTGCCAGCAGCTTAGTTTCGGTTGCAACTAATGAAAAACTGTTTTTT
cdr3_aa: CASSLVSVATNEKLFF

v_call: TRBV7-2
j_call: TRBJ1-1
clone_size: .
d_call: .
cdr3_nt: TGTGCCAGCAGCCATGGGACGGCGAACACTGAAGCTTTCTTT
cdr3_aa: CASSHGTANTEAFF

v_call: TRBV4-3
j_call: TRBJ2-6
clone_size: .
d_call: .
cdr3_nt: TGCGCCAGCAGCCAAGAAGGCAGATACCCCTCTGGGGCCAACGTCCTGACTTTC
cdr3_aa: CASSQEGRYPSGANVLTF

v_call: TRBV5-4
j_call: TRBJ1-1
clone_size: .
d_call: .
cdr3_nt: TGTGCCAGCAGCTTGAGGGTCACTGAAGCTTTCTTT
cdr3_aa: CASSLRVTEAFF

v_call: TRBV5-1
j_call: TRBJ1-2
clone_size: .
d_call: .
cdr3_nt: TGCGCCAGCAGCTTGGACGGACCTAACTATGGCTACACCTTC
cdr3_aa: CASSLDGPNYGYTF

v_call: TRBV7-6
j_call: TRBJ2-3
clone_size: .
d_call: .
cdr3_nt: TGTGCCAGCAGCTTAGCGCATGGCGAGCTCGGTACGCAGTATTTT
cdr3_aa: CASSLAHGELGTQYF